This entry concerns a single TCR beta chain. Its target is unknown. The sample originates from a study of vaccination effects on CD4 cells after COVID-19. The ends lost 4 bases at V and 4 bases at J; junction bases unmatched: 5. The germline gives CDR1 MNHEY, CDR2 SVGAGI. The CDR3 is 14 amino acids. Expansion of antigen-specific CD4+ T cells with viral peptide pools was carried out by the ViraFEST assay before sequencing. With roughly nine days of culture completed, CD4+ T cells were isolated. Each participant received a vaccine that was either BNT162b2 or mRNA-1273, given as two doses. The authors replaced half the medium with IL-2 medium on days 3 and 7. General study findings and limits: Clones of infection and vaccine origin contracted markedly late after vaccination.

Repertoires were generated with immunoSEQ multiplex PCR, while TCRdb's copy carries only in-frame clones and drops some. Among about 33,000 clones, roughly four fifths were seen once, and the ten largest hold more than 1.3%. This rearrangement joins TRBV6-5 to TRBJ1-2, with 8 bases identical to TRBD1. This TCR derives from a human donor who received a COVID-19 vaccine. Some clones in this sample may be carry-over from other donors' samples. The sequencing used CD4+ T cells from PBMCs cultured with HCoV-NL63 spike peptides, collected after COVID-19 vaccination. DNA for the CDR3: TGTGCCAGCAGTTTTACAGGGGGAGCCTATGGCTACACCTTC. Its protein product is CASSFTGGAYGYTF.